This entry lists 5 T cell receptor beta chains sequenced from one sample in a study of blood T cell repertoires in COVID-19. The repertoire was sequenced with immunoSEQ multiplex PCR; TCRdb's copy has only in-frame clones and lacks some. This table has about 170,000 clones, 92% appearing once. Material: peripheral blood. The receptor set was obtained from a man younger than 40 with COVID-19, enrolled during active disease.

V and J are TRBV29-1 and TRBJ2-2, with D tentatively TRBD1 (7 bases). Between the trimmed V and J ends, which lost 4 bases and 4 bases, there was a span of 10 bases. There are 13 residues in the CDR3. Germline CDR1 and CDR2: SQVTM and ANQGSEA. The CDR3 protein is CSVVQGGTGELFF. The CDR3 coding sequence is TGCAGCGTTGTCCAGGGGGGCACCGGGGAGCTGTTTTTT.

The CDR3 loop is CASRADRVIYEQYF. DNA of the CDR3: TGTGCCAGCAGGGCTGACAGGGTTATCTACGAGCAGTACTTC. V is TRBV2 and J is TRBJ2-7; 7 bases map to TRBD1. Germline V gene data show CDR1 as SNHLY and CDR2 as FYNNEI. The V and J ends lost 6 bases and 3 bases, in that order; junction bases with no gene match: 8. The CDR3 is made up of 14 amino acids.

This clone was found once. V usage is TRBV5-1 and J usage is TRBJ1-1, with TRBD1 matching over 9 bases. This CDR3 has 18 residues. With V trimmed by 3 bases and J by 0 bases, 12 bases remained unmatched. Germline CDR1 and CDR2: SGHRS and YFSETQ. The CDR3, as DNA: TGCGCCAGCAGCTGGCTCTGGGGACAGGGAGGGATGAACACTGAAGCTTTCTTT. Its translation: CASSWLWGQGGMNTEAFF.

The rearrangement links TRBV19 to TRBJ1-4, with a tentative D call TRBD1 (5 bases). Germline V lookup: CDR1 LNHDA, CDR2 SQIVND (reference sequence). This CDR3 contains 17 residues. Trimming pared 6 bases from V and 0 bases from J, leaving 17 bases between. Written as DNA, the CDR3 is TGTGCCAGTAGCATCTCGGGGGGTTTTTCAACTAATGAAAAACTGTTTTTT. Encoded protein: CASSISGGFSTNEKLFF.

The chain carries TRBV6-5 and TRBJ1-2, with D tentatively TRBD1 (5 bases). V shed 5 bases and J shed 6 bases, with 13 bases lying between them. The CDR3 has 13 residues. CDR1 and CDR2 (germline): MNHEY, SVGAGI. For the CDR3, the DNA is TGTGCCAGCAGTCCCCAGGGTCTACATGGCTACACCTTC. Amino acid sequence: CASSPQGLHGYTF.